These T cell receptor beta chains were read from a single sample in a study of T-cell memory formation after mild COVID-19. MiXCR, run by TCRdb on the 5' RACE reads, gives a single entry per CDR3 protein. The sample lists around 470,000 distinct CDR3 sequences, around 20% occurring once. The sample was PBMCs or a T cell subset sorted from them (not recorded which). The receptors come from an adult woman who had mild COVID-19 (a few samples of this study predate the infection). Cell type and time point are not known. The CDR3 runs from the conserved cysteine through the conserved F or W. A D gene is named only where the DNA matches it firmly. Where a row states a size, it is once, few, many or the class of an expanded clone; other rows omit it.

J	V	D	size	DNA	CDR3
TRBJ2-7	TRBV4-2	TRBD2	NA	TGTGCCAGCAGCCAAGATAGGGGGACTAGTGACATCCACGAGCAGTACTTC	CASSQDRGTSDIHEQYF
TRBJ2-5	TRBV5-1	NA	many	TGCGCCAGCAGCTTGGAGGGGGATCAAGAGACCCAGTACTTC	CASSLEGDQETQYF
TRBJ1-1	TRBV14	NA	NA	TGTGCCAGCAGCCAACTCTCCGGGGCTCTAGCTTTCTTT	CASSQLSGALAFF
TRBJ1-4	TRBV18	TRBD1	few	TGTGCCAGCTCACCGGGACAGGGGGCCGAAAAACTGTTTTTT	CASSPGQGAEKLFF
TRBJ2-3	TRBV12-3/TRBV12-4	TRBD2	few	TGTGCCAGCAGGACGGGACTAGCGTGGGGGGATACGCAGTATTTT	CASRTGLAWGDTQYF
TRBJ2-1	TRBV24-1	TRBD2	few	TGTGCCACCAGTGATCCGCCCTTAAGGGCTAGCGGGGGAAATGAGCAGTTCTTC	CATSDPPLRASGGNEQFF
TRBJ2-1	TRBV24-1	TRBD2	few	TGTGCCACCAGTGCGGCTAGCGGGTCCTCCGCTGACTACAATGAGCAGTTCTTC	CATSAASGSSADYNEQFF
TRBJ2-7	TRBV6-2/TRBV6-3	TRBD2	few	TGTGCCAGCAGTTACTCGCACTCAGGCGGGAGCGTTCGCGAGCAGTACTTC	CASSYSHSGGSVREQYF
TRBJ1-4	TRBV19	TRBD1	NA	TGTGCCAGTAGTATTGGGACAGGGGGCTGGAATGAAAAACTGTTTTTT	CASSIGTGGWNEKLFF
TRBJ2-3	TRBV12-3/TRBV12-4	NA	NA	TGTGCCAGCAGTTTTCTCGGACCCCAAGATACGCAGTATTTT	CASSFLGPQDTQYF
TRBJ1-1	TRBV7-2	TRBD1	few	TGTGCCAGCAGCCGACAGGGGGCTGCTGAAGCTTTCTTT	CASSRQGAAEAFF
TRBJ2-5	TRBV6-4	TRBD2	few	TGTGCCAGCAGTGATAATCCGGGACTAGATCAAGAGACCCAGTACTTC	CASSDNPGLDQETQYF
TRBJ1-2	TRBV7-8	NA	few	TGTGCCAGCAGCTTAGACCCGGGGGGCGCTTATGGCTACACCTTC	CASSLDPGGAYGYTF
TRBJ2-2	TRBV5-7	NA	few	TGTGCCAGCAGCTTCGGAGGTCCTGAGGCCGGGGAGCTGTTTTTT	CASSFGGPEAGELFF
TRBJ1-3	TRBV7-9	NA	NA	TGTGCCAGCCAGGGCGTCTCTGGAAACACCATATATTTT	CASQGVSGNTIYF
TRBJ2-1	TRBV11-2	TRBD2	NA	TGTGCCAGCAGCGCCAGTCCTAGCGGGAGGGACGACTACAATGAGCAGTTCTTC	CASSASPSGRDDYNEQFF
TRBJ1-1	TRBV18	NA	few	TGTGCCAGCTCACCACCTGGTACTGAAGCTTTCTTT	CASSPPGTEAFF
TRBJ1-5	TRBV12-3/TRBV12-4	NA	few	TGTGCCAGCAGTCCCCCTTATCAGCCCCAGCATTTT	CASSPPYQPQHF
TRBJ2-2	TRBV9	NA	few	TGTGCCAGCAGCGACCCGAGGGGGTCGGGAACCGGGGAGCTGTTTTTT	CASSDPRGSGTGELFF
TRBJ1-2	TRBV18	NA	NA	TGTGCCAGCTCATCTAAGGACAAGAACTATGGCTACACCTTC	CASSSKDKNYGYTF
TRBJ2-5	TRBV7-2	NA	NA	TGTGCCAGCAGCTTAGTAGCGGACCCCCAAGAGACCCAGTACTTC	CASSLVADPQETQYF
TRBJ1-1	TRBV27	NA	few	TGTGCCAGCAGTCCCCACAGGCAGGGGAGGGGCACTGAAGCTTTCTTT	CASSPHRQGRGTEAFF
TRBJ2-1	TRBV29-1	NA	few	TGCAGCGTCGCAGAAAACGGCAATGAGCAGTTCTTC	CSVAENGNEQFF
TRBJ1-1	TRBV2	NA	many	TGTGCCAGCAGGGGGCCCACTGAAGCTTTCTTT	CASRGPTEAFF
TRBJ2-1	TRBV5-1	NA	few	TGCGCCAGCAGCTTGGAAGTGACTAGTTATAATGAGCAGTTCTTC	CASSLEVTSYNEQFF
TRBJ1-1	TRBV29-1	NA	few	TGCAGCGTTCGCGAGGGGAACACTGAAGCTTTCTTT	CSVREGNTEAFF
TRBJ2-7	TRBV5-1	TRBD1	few	TGCGCCAGCAGCTTGGCCACAGGGGGCCACCACGAGCAGTACTTC	CASSLATGGHHEQYF
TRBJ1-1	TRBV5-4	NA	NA	TGTGCCAGCAGCTTGCCAACGAGGTTGAACACTGAAGCTTTCTTT	CASSLPTRLNTEAFF
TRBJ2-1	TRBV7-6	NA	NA	TGTGCCAGCAGCTTTGGACAGCCTAGCTCCTACAATGAGCAGTTCTTC	CASSFGQPSSYNEQFF
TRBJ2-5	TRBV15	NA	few	TGTGCCACCAGCAGCAGGGAACTCCAAGAGACCCAGTACTTC	CATSSRELQETQYF
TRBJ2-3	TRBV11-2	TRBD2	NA	TGTGCCAGCAGCTTAGATCCCCGGACTAGCGGGAGTCTGGGTACGCAGTATTTT	CASSLDPRTSGSLGTQYF
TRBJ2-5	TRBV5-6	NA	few	TGTGCCAGCAGCATAAAGACCGGGACCAGGGGGGAAGAGACCCAGTACTTC	CASSIKTGTRGEETQYF
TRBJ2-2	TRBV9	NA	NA	TGTGCCAGCAGGGCCACGGGGGCGAACACCGGGGAGCTGTTTTTT	CASRATGANTGELFF
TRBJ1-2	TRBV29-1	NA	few	TGCAGCGTTGTAGGCAGCAACAACTATGGCTACACCTTC	CSVVGSNNYGYTF
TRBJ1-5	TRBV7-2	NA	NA	TGTGCCAGCAGCTTAGGGAACAGGCCCCAGTGGCCCCAGCATTTT	CASSLGNRPQWPQHF
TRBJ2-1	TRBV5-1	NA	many	TGTGCCAGCAGTTTGACCGCCAGCTCCTACAATGAGCAGTTCTTC	CASSLTASSYNEQFF
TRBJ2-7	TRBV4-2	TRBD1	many	TGTGCCAGCAGCCACTCCCCTGGGACAGGAGCCCTCTACGAGCAGTACTTC	CASSHSPGTGALYEQYF
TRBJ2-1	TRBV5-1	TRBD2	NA	TGCGCCAGCAGCTTGCAGCGGGGGGGCTCAAATGAGCAGTTCTTC	CASSLQRGGSNEQFF
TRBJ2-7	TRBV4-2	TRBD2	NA	TGTGCCAGCAGCCAAGGTGGTAGCGGGAGCTCCTACGAGCAGTACTTC	CASSQGGSGSSYEQYF
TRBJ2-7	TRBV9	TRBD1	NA	TGTGCCAGCAGCGGAACGGGACAGAATACGATTTACGAGCAGTACTTC	CASSGTGQNTIYEQYF
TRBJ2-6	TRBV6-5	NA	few	TGTGCCAGCAGTTTACAGGGAAGCTCTGGGGCCAACGTCCTGACTTTC	CASSLQGSSGANVLTF
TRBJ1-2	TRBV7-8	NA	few	TGTGCCAGCAGCTTATTTCGAGGACCTTATGGCTACACCTTC	CASSLFRGPYGYTF
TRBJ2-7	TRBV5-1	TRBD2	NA	TGCGCCAGCAGCTTGGCGGCGGACGGGGGGTACGAGCAGTACTTC	CASSLAADGGYEQYF
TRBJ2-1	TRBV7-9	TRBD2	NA	TGTGCCAGCAGCTCGCGAGCGGGGGGGCCGGTCTTC	CASSSRAGGPVF
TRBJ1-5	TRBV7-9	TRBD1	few	TGTGCCAGCAGCTTAGGACAGGGGGCGGCTGGTGATCAGCCCCAGCATTTT	CASSLGQGAAGDQPQHF
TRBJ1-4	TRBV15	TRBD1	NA	TGTGCCACCAGCGCCCGACAGGGGTCAAATGAAAAACTGTTTTTT	CATSARQGSNEKLFF
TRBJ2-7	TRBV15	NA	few	TGTGCCACCAGCCGAAGGGGTGGCTCCTACGAGCAGTACTTC	CATSRRGGSYEQYF
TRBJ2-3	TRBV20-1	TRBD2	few	TGCAGTGCACCGAGCGGGATAGGAAAAGATACGCAGTATTTT	CSAPSGIGKDTQYF
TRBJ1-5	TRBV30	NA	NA	TGTGCCTGGAGTCCAGGGAGCGGCAATCAGCCCCAGCATTTT	CAWSPGSGNQPQHF
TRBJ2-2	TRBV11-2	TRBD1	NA	TGTTCCAGCAGCAAGGGGACAGAACACACCGGGGAGCTGTTTTTT	CSSSKGTEHTGELFF
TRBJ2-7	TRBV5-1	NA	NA	TGCGCCAGCAGCTCGCGAGGGACGGGACACGAGCAGTACTTC	CASSSRGTGHEQYF